The 24 T cell receptor beta chains reported below all come from one sample, sequenced in a study of patients and donors after allogeneic stem cell transplantation. TCRdb re-analysed the RT-PCR reads in MiXCR, keeping a single row per CDR3 protein. The table lists about 150,000 distinct CDR3 sequences, approximately 35% of them singletons. Sequencing used blood, either unsorted or a sorted T cell fraction (not recorded which). These receptors were collected from a human donor who was either an allogeneic HSCT recipient or a stem cell or donor lymphocyte infusion donor (not recorded which). It is not recorded whose cells these are; they may come from a transplant donor.

Only a few counts were recorded for this clonotype. The chain uses TRBV7-9 and TRBJ1-2; a weak D match, TRBD1 (5 bases). Germline CDR1 reads SEHNR; CDR2 reads FQNEAQ (reference sequence). The CDR3 is made up of 12 amino acids. V was trimmed by 11 bases and J by 4 bases, leaving 14 bases between them. CDR3 sequence reads: CAGGSSVYGYTF. The CDR3 DNA reads as TGTGCCGGGGGGTCCTCGGTCTATGGCTACACCTTC.

The V and J genes are TRBV9 and TRBJ2-7, with 9 bases matching TRBD2. The CDR3 extends over 15 amino acids. The trim removed 2 bases at V and 3 bases at J, leaving 6 bases unmatched. Germline V lookup: CDR1 SGDLS, CDR2 YYNGEE. CDR3 region: CASSVRSGGLYEQYV. CDR3 sequence (DNA): TGTGCCAGCAGCGTGCGTAGCGGGGGCCTCTACGAGCAGTACGTC.

The chain employs TRBV24-1 and TRBJ2-6; D is unresolved. The CDR3 loop spans 12 amino acids. V was trimmed by 7 bases and J by 2 bases, leaving 2 bases between them. Germline CDR1 KGHDR, CDR2 SFDVKD. The CDR3 region is CATSPGANVLTF. The CDR3 DNA reads as TGTGCCACCAGCCCTGGGGCCAACGTCCTGACTTTC.

This sequence joins TRBV7-6 and TRBJ2-5; 9 bases match TRBD1. The germline CDR1 and CDR2 sequences are SGHVS and FNYEAQ. J gave up 5 bases and V 5 bases, and 15 bases lay outside the gene matches. The CDR3 runs 17 residues. The CDR3 DNA reads as TGTGCCAGCAGCCCAGAGGGACAGGGATTTTCTAGGGAGACCCAGTACTTC. This encodes CASSPEGQGFSRETQYF.

This clonotype has just a few counts. The CDR3 spells CASSLEAATNEKLFF. CDR3 DNA: TGTGCCAGCAGCTTAGAGGCGGCAACTAATGAAAAACTGTTTTTT. This rearrangement joins TRBV7-9 to TRBJ1-4, with unresolved D. V dropped 1 base and J dropped 0 bases, with 6 bases sitting between them. Germline-derived CDR1 and CDR2 are SEHNR and FQNEAQ (reference sequence). This CDR3 is 15 amino acids long. Together with reference TRBV7-9 and TRBJ1-4, the CDR3 gives the full variable domain: DTGVSQNPRHKITKRGQNVTFRCDPISEHNRLYWYRQTLGQGPEFLTYFQNEAQLEKSRLLSDRFSAERPKGSFSTLEIQRTEQGDSAMYLCASSLEAATNEKLFFGSGTQLSVL.

The sample holds a few counts of this clonotype. This rearrangement joins TRBV7-2 to TRBJ1-5; no firm D call. Per germline, CDR1 SGHTA and CDR2 FQGNSA. With 4 bases removed from V and 0 bases from J, the gap between germline ends came to 10 bases. The length of the CDR3 is 15 residues. CDR3: CASSSGGYSNQPQHF. In DNA form, the CDR3 reads TGTGCCAGCAGCTCGGGAGGGTATAGCAATCAGCCCCAGCATTTT. The complete variable domain, with remaining parts taken from reference TRBV7-2 and TRBJ1-5, reads GAGVSQSPSNKVTEKGKDVELRCDPISGHTALYWYRQSLGQGLEFLIYFQGNSAPDKSGLPSDRFSAERTGGSVSTLTIQRTQQEDSAVYLCASSSGGYSNQPQHFGDGTRLSIL.

The chain joins TRBV7-2 to TRBJ2-2; 10 nucleotides agree with TRBD2. The CDR3 covers 15 residues. Germline lookup yields CDR1 SGHTA and CDR2 FQGNSA. Germline trimming cut 3 bases from V and 5 bases from J; bases unmatched to any gene: 3. CDR3 nucleotides: TGTGCCAGCAGCTTCGGACTAGCGGTAACCGGGGAGCTGTTTTTT. Translation: CASSFGLAVTGELFF.

This clonotype was detected a few times. V is TRBV5-6 and J is TRBJ1-5, with no clear D. Trimming cost V 0 bases and J 0 bases, with 10 bases left between them. CDR1 is SGHDT, CDR2 YYEEEE, per germline. The CDR3 is 16 amino acids. The CDR3 bases are TGTGCCAGCAGCTTGGGTCAGCGGGGTAGCAATCAGCCCCAGCATTTT. This sequence encodes CASSLGQRGSNQPQHF.

The rearrangement links TRBV6-6 to TRBJ2-5; TRBD2 agrees at 14 bases. Losses at the gene ends were 5 bases for V and 2 bases for J; bases not matched to a gene: 7. The germline CDR1 and CDR2 sequences are MNHNY and SVGAGI (reference sequence). The CDR3 loop spans 17 amino acids. CDR3 residues: CASSLGTSGGRQETQYF. Here the CDR3 DNA reads TGTGCCAGCAGTCTCGGGACTAGCGGGGGAAGACAAGAGACCCAGTACTTC.

In this sample, this clonotype turned up a few times. The CDR3 here is CASSYSRYIQYF. Here the CDR3 DNA reads TGTGCCAGCAGTTACTCGAGGTACATTCAGTACTTC. The genes are TRBV6-2 or TRBV6-3 and TRBJ2-4; no clear D gene. CDR1 is MNHEY and CDR2 is SVGEGT in the germline V gene. V was pared by 0 bases and J by 8 bases, with 5 bases between. The CDR3 runs to 12 residues.

The rearrangement joins TRBV4-3 to TRBJ2-2, with D uncertain. This CDR3 is built from 13 residues. The germline V gene has CDR1 LGHNA and CDR2 YSLEER. V dropped 1 base and J dropped 8 bases, with 8 bases sitting between them. CDR3 nucleotides: TGCGCCAGCAGCCAAGGAATCGGAGGGGAGCTGTTTTTT. It yields the protein CASSQGIGGELFF.

This clonotype was observed a few times. J is TRBJ2-3 and V is TRBV25-1, with D unclear. V lost 0 bases and J lost 7, with 8 bases in between. Looked up from germline, CDR1 is MGHDK and CDR2 is SYGVNS. The CDR3 is made up of 13 amino acids. In DNA form, the CDR3 reads TGTGCCAGCAGTGAATACGGCCGAAATACGCAGTATTTT. This encodes CASSEYGRNTQYF.

The chain employs TRBV27 and TRBJ2-1; TRBD1 might be the D (5 bases). The CDR3 loop spans 13 amino acids. Trimming removed 6 bases at V and 4 bases at J, with 10 bases between. CDR1 is MNHEY, CDR2 SMNVEV, per germline (reference sequence). CDR3 in amino acids: CASSPRQYNEQFF. The CDR3 DNA is TGTGCCAGCAGCCCCAGACAGTACAATGAGCAGTTCTTC.

This clonotype came up a few times. The chain joins TRBV27 to TRBJ1-5, with 10 nucleotides matching TRBD1. CDR3 length equals 14 residues. Trimming cost V 5 bases and J 7 bases; bases outside gene matches: 5. Germline V gene sequence: CDR1 MNHEY, CDR2 SMNVEV (reference sequence). This CDR3 reads CASSPGQGLQPQHF. DNA of the CDR3: TGTGCCAGCAGTCCGGGACAGGGGTTGCAGCCCCAGCATTTT.

This clonotype has only a few counts. This sequence joins TRBV7-9 and TRBJ1-1; 7 bases map to TRBD1. CDR1 and CDR2 (germline): SEHNR, FQNEAQ (reference sequence). Trimming removed 0 bases from V and 1 base from J; junction bases left unmatched: 5. The CDR3 is 16 residues long. The CDR3 loop reads CASSLAGQMKNTEAFF. DNA of the CDR3: TGTGCCAGCAGCTTAGCGGGACAGATGAAGAACACTGAAGCTTTCTTT.

The genes are TRBV12-3 or TRBV12-4 and TRBJ1-1; D may be TRBD1 (5 bases). V lost 6 bases, J lost 11 bases, and 25 bases lay in between. This CDR3 spans 15 amino acids. The CDR3 DNA follows: TGTGCCAGCAGCCCCAGTGGGAGGGACCTGCTCGGGGCTTTCTTT. Residues: CASSPSGRDLLGAFF.

This clonotype was counted many times. The chain uses TRBV20-1 and TRBJ1-3, with TRBD1 as a possible D gene (5 bases). Trimming left V 6 bases short and J 4 bases short, with 16 bases between. This CDR3 has 14 residues. CDR1 is DFQATT and CDR2 is SNEGSKA in the germline V gene (reference sequence). The CDR3 here is CSALSPAGGNTIYF. The CDR3 DNA reads TGCAGTGCCCTCTCCCCGGCAGGGGGAAACACCATATATTTT.

This rearrangement joins TRBV5-1 to TRBJ1-1; D may be TRBD1 (6 bases). From germline, CDR1 is SGHRS and CDR2 YFSETQ. V gave up 3 bases and J gave up 3 bases, with 9 bases separating them. The CDR3 has 13 amino acids. The CDR3 region has the DNA TGCGCCAGCAGCTACAGGGAGGACACTGAAGCTTTCTTT. Translated, it gives CASSYREDTEAFF. Combining the CDR3 with reference TRBV5-1 and TRBJ1-1 gives the whole variable domain KAGVTQTPRYLIKTRGQQVTLSCSPISGHRSVSWYQQTPGQGLQFLFEYFSETQRNKGNFPGRFSGRQFSNSRSEMNVSTLELGDSALYLCASSYREDTEAFFGQGTRLTVV.

This clonotype has more than one count but fewer than ten. The chain combines TRBV12-3 or TRBV12-4 with TRBJ1-3; no definite D call. CDR3 size: 13 residues. V was clipped by 8 bases and J by 0 bases, with 8 bases between them. This CDR3 is CASARFSGNTIYF. The CDR3 region has the DNA TGTGCCAGCGCCCGATTCTCTGGAAACACCATATATTTT.

This chain links TRBV4-2 with TRBJ2-2, with D possibly matching TRBD1 (6 bases). V was pared by 1 base and J by 1 base, with 10 bases between. The CDR3 extends over 16 amino acids. CDR1 is LGHNA, CDR2 YNFKEQ, per germline. This chain's CDR3 is CASSQVLQGNTGELFF. The CDR3 bases are TGTGCCAGCAGCCAAGTCCTACAGGGGAACACCGGGGAGCTGTTTTTT.

This chain connects TRBV20-1 to TRBJ1-1, with D perhaps TRBD1 (6 bases). The CDR3 has 12 residues. Trimming shortened V by 3 bases and J by 6 bases, and 11 bases separated the two germline ends. In germline, CDR1 is DFQATT, CDR2 SNEGSKA (reference sequence). The CDR3 DNA is TGCAGTGCTAGCAGGGGCGACCCTGAAGCTTTCTTT. Amino acids: CSASRGDPEAFF.

The sample holds a few counts of this clonotype. This chain links TRBV5-6 with TRBJ1-2, with TRBD1 matching 8 bases. This CDR3 is 14 amino acids long. The V segment lost 2 bases and the J segment 5 bases; nucleotides outside the gene matches: 5. Per the germline V gene, CDR1 is SGHDT and CDR2 is YYEEEE. The CDR3 DNA follows: TGTGCCAGCAGCTTTCAGGGGGCGTCTTATGGCTACACCTTC. It specifies CASSFQGASYGYTF.

The gene calls are TRBV30 and TRBJ1-6, with TRBD1 matching 7 bases. There are 12 residues in the CDR3. The junction had 4 bases not matched to a gene; V was cut back by 4 bases and J by 10 bases. Per the germline V gene, CDR1 is GTSNPN and CDR2 is SVGIG (reference sequence). The CDR3 protein is CAWNTRGSPLHF. The CDR3 nucleotides are TGTGCCTGGAACACCAGGGGGTCACCCCTCCACTTT.

This clonotype has a handful of counts. The CDR3 DNA follows: TGCAGTGCTAGAGAATATCTAGGGGACGAGCAGTACGTC. This encodes CSAREYLGDEQYV. This chain joins TRBV20-1 and TRBJ2-7; tentative D call: TRBD1 (5 bases). Germline V gene lookup returns CDR1 DFQATT and CDR2 SNEGSKA (reference sequence). V lost 0 bases, J lost 5 bases, and 11 bases lay in between. CDR3 size: 13 residues.